This T cell receptor beta chain was found in a study of shared clonotypes between healthy human individuals. CD45RO-negative cells were positively selected for CCR7, leaving out terminally differentiated effector memory CD45RA+ cells. Sequencing was performed with immunoSEQ multiplex PCR; in TCRdb, only in-frame clones are kept and a portion is missing. The sample records roughly 770,000 clones, 95% to 97% being singletons. This clonotype originated in a man aged 25-45 years in good health. Specimen: naive CD8+ T cells sorted from blood.

Here the CDR3 DNA reads TGTGCCAGCAGTGACCCCGGTGATACCGGTGAGCAGTTCTTC. The encoded protein is CASSDPGDTGEQFF. V and J are TRBV25-1 and TRBJ2-1; D remains ambiguous. CDR1 MGHDK and CDR2 SYGVNS come from the germline V gene. V was pared by 3 bases and J by 9 bases, with 15 bases between. The CDR3 spans 14 residues.